The 3 T cell receptor beta chains presented below share a single source sample, sequenced in a study of identical twins. A single record per CDR3 protein comes from TCRdb applying MiXCR to the 5' RACE reads. The sample contains some 460,000 distinct CDR3 sequences, 11% to 15% of which appear only once. These records were also assigned to another study, of yellow fever vaccine responses in identical twins.

The sequenced sample was CD4+ T cells sorted from blood. These receptors originate from a woman under 30 in good health.

This clonotype was counted a few times. The V call is TRBV12-3 or TRBV12-4, the J call TRBJ2-1; weak D call: TRBD2 (6 bases). V was cut by 3 bases and J by 3 bases, with 15 bases left in between. CDR3 length equals 16 residues. Here the CDR3 DNA reads TGTGCCAGCAGTTTTTTAGCGGTCGGAGGCTACAATGAGCAGTTCTTC. The encoded protein is CASSFLAVGGYNEQFF.

The chain has TRBV9 and TRBJ2-5, with TRBD1 as a possible D gene (5 bases). Germline CDR1 is SGDLS and CDR2 is YYNGEE. This CDR3 is 16 amino acids long. V lost 1 base and J 7 bases, leaving 20 bases between the germline ends. In DNA form, the CDR3 reads TGTGCCAGCAGCGTAATCCCGCAGGGCCCGGGCGGGACCCAGTACTTC. This translates into CASSVIPQGPGGTQYF.

In this sample, this clonotype turned up a few times. The rearrangement uses TRBV6-2 or TRBV6-3 and TRBJ2-7, with 10 positions matching TRBD2. The CDR3 loop spans 15 amino acids. Germline V lookup: CDR1 MNHEY, CDR2 SVGEGT. V trimming: 6 bases; J trimming: 3 bases; junction bases outside the gene matches: 8. The DNA for the CDR3 is TGTGCCAGCAGCCGACGGACTAGCGGCCACTACGAGCAGTACTTC. Its protein is CASSRRTSGHYEQYF.